The clone carrying this T cell receptor (beta chain) was seen many times. The antigen is undetermined. MiXCR was run by TCRdb on the RT-PCR reads, yielding one entry per CDR3 protein. The table includes a few hundred thousand distinct CDR3 sequences, 13% to 15% detected once. These data come from a study of response to subunit inactivated influenza vaccine. General study results and limits: It was suggested by the authors that few new T cells are recruited by each seasonal influenza vaccination.

The CDR3 runs to 16 residues. Germline trimming cut 0 bases from V and 5 bases from J; bases unmatched to any gene: 9. Germline assignment: CDR1 LGHNA and CDR2 YNFKEQ. The receptor was isolated from a man aged 45 to 65 who received an inactivated influenza vaccine. This specimen consisted of PBMCs from blood, obtained less than 13 days after vaccination. This chain joins TRBV4-2 and TRBJ1-2; TRBD1 aligns across 7 bases. CDR3 sequence (DNA): TGTGCCAGCAGCCAAGATGGAACGGGACAGACGTATGGCTACACCTTC. This encodes CASSQDGTGQTYGYTF.